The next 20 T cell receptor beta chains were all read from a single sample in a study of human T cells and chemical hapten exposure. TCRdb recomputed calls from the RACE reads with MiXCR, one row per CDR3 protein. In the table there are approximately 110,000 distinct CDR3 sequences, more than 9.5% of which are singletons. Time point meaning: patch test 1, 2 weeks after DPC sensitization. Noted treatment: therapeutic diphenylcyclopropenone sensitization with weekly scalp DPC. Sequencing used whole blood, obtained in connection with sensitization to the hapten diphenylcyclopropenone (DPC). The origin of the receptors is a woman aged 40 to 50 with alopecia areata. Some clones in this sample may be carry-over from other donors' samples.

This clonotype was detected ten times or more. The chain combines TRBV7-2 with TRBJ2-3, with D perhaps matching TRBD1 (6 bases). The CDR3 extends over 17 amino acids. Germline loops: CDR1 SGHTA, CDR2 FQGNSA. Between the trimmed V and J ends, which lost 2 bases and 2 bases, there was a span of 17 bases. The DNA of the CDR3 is TGTGCCAGCAGCTTAAGCAGGGGTGGGTCCTACACAGATACGCAGTATTTT. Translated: CASSLSRGGSYTDTQYF.

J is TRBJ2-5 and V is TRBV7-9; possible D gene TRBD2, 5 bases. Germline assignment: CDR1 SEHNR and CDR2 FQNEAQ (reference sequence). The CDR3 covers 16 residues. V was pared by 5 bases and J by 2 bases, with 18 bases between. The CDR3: CASSLPPHGSQETQYF. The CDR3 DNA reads TGTGCCAGCAGCCTCCCCCCCCATGGGAGTCAAGAGACCCAGTACTTC.

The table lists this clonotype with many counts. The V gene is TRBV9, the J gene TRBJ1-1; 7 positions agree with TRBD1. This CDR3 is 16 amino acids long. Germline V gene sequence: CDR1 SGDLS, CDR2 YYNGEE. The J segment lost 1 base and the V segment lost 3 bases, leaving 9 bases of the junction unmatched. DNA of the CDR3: TGTGCCAGCAGCGGGGGGGCCCGACAGGGGAACACTGAAGCTTTCTTT. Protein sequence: CASSGGARQGNTEAFF.

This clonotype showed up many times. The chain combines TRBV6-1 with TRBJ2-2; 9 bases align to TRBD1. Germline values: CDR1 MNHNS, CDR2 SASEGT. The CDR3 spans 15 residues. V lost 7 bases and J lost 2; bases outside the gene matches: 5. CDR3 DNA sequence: TGTGCCAGCAAGGGGACAGGGAGTAACACCGGGGAGCTGTTTTTT. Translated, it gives CASKGTGSNTGELFF.

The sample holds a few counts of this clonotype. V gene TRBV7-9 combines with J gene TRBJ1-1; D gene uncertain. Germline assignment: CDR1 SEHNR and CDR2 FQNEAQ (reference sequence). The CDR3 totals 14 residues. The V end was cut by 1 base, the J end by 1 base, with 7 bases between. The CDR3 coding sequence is TGTGCCAGCAGCTTAGTACCAGAGAACACTGAAGCTTTCTTT. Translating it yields CASSLVPENTEAFF.

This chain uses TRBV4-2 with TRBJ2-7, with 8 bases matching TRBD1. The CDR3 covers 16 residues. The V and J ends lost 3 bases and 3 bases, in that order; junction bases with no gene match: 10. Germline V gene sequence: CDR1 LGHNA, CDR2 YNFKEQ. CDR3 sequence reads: CASSQRPGQDFYEQYF. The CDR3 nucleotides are TGTGCCAGCAGCCAGCGACCGGGACAGGACTTCTACGAGCAGTACTTC.

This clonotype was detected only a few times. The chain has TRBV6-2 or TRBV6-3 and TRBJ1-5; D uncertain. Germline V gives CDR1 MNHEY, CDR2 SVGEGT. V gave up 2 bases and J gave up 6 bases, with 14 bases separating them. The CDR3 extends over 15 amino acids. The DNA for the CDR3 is TGTGCCAGCAGTTACGCGGGAATTGATGGTCAGCCCCAGCATTTT. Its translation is CASSYAGIDGQPQHF.

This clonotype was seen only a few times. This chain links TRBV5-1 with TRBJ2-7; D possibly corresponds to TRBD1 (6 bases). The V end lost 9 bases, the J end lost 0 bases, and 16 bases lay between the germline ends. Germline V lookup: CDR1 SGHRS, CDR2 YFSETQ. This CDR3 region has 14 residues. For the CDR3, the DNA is TGCGCCACCCGAGGGGGACCTAGCTCCTACGAGCAGTACTTC. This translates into CATRGGPSSYEQYF.

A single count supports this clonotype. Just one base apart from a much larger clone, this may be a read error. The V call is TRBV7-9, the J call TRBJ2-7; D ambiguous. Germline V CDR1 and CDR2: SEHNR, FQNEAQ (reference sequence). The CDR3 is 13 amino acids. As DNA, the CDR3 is TGTGCCAGCACCCAAGGGTTCCCCTACGTGCAGTACTTC. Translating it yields CASTQGFPYVQYF. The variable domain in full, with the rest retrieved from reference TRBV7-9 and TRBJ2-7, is DTGVSQNPRHKITKRGQNVTFRCDPISEHNRLYWYRQTLGQGPEFLTYFQNEAQLEKSRLLSDRFSAERPKGSFSTLEIQRTEQGDSAMYLCASTQGFPYVQYFGPGTRLTVT.

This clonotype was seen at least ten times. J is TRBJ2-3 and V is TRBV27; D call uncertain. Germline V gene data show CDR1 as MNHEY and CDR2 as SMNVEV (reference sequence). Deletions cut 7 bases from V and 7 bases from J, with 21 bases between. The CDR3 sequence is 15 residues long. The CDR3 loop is CASTLTLSTAHTQYF. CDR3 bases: TGTGCCAGCACCCTGACCCTCTCCACCGCGCATACGCAGTATTTT.

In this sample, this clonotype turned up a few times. As DNA, the CDR3 is TGTGCCACCACACAGGACCTCCAAACTAACTATGGCTACACCTTC. Its translation is CATTQDLQTNYGYTF. This chain links TRBV6-1 with TRBJ1-2, with D possibly matching TRBD1 (5 bases). CDR3 size: 15 residues. Trimming shortened V by 10 bases and J by 0 bases, and 18 bases separated the two germline ends. The germline gives CDR1 MNHNS, CDR2 SASEGT.

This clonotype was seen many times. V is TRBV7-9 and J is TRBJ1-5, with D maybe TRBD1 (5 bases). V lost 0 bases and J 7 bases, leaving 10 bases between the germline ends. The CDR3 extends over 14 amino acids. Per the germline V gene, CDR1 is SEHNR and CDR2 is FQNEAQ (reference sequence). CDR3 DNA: TGTGCCAGCAGCTTAGCCGGGGCGGGGCAGCCCCAGCATTTT. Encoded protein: CASSLAGAGQPQHF.

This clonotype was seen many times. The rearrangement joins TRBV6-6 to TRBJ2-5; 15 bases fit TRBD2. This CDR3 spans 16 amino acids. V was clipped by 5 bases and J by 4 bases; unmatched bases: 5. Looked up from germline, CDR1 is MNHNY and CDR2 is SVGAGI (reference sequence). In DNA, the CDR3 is TGTGCCAGCAGTAAACCGGGACTAGCGGGAGGAGAGACCCAGTACTTC. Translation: CASSKPGLAGGETQYF.

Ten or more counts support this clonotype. This CDR3 reads CSAYHYSGTSGSYEQYF. The CDR3 DNA is TGCAGTGCATATCACTACTCCGGGACTAGCGGGAGCTACGAGCAGTACTTC. The V and J genes are TRBV20-1 and TRBJ2-7; 14 bases align to TRBD2. The CDR3 covers 17 residues. Trimming at V came to 6 bases and at J to 3 bases, leaving 13 bases not matched to a gene. Germline V gives CDR1 DFQATT, CDR2 SNEGSKA (reference sequence).

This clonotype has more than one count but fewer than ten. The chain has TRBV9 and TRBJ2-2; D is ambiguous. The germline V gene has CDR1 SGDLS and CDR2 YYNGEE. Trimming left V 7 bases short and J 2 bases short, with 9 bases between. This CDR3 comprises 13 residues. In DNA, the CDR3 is TGTGCCAGCGGATCAGAAAACACCGGGGAGCTGTTTTTT. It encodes CASGSENTGELFF.

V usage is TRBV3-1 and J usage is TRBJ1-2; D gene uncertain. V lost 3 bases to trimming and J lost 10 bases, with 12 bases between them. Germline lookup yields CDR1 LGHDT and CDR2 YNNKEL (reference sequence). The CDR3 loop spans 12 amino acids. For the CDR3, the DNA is TGTGCCAGCAGCCACCACCCAGGTGCCTACACCTTC. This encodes CASSHHPGAYTF.

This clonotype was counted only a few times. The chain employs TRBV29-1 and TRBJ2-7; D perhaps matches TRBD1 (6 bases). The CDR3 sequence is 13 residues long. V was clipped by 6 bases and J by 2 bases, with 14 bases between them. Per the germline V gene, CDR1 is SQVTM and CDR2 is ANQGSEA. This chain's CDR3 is CSVAVGAAYEQYF. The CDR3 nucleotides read TGCAGCGTCGCGGTGGGGGCTGCCTACGAGCAGTACTTC.

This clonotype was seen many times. The CDR3, as DNA: TGTGCCAGCAGCTTCAAGACTGAAGCTTTCTTT. Encoded protein: CASSFKTEAFF. The rearrangement joins TRBV7-2 to TRBJ1-1; D unresolved. Germline V gene lookup returns CDR1 SGHTA and CDR2 FQGNSA. V was clipped by 3 bases and J by 5 bases, with 4 bases between them. The CDR3 contains 11 residues.

CDR3 sequence: CASRRILEQYF. Here the CDR3 DNA reads TGTGCCAGCAGGCGGATCCTCGAGCAGTACTTC. This rearrangement joins TRBV6-1 to TRBJ2-7; D not resolved. This CDR3 contains 11 residues. Trimming left V 6 bases short and J 6 bases short, with 9 bases between. From germline, CDR1 is MNHNS and CDR2 SASEGT.

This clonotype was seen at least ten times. As DNA, the CDR3 is TGCGCCAGCAGTCAGCCCGCTGCAGGAAGCTCCTACGAGCAGTACTTC. Translated: CASSQPAAGSSYEQYF. The gene calls are TRBV23-1 and TRBJ2-7; D call uncertain. TRBV23-1 is marked as an open reading frame, function uncertain. CDR3 length: 16 amino acids. The V and J ends lost 3 bases and 0 bases respectively, with 15 bases between them.